The 3 T cell receptor beta chains in this list originate from one sample, sequenced in a study of cytomegalovirus exposure and HLA in healthy donors. PCR employed 60 Vbeta and 13 Jbeta primers. The protocol was immunoSEQ multiplex PCR, while the TCRdb copy is restricted to in-frame clones and leaves out a portion. The table shows roughly 120,000 clones, with 82% occurring only once. Sequenced input: PBMCs. These receptors originate from a man aged 25 to 40 in good health and CMV-seropositive.

This sequence joins TRBV6-5 and TRBJ1-4; D gene unclear. Germline V CDR1 and CDR2: MNHEY, SVGAGI. The V and J ends lost 5 bases and 6 bases respectively, with 10 bases between them. The CDR3 has 13 residues. The CDR3 DNA reads as TGTGCCAGCAGTAGGACTCATGATGAAAAACTGTTTTTT. Translating it yields CASSRTHDEKLFF.

V and J are TRBV4-1 and TRBJ1-4; TRBD1 is a possible D gene (5 bases). The germline V gene has CDR1 MGHRA and CDR2 YSYEKL. This CDR3 contains 16 residues. Trimming cost V 3 bases and J 10 bases, with 21 bases left between them. CDR3 DNA sequence: TGCGCCAGCAGCCAGAGGCCGGGGACTGGCTCAGGAAAACTGTTTTTT. It encodes CASSQRPGTGSGKLFF.

Worth noting for this clone: Given a far larger clone just one base away, this is likely a sequencing read error. The rearrangement uses TRBV6-1 and TRBJ2-5; TRBD1 matches 8 bases. There are 13 residues in the CDR3. V lost 6 bases to trimming and J lost 5 bases; unmatched junction nucleotides: 5. The germline V gene encodes CDR1 MNHNS and CDR2 SASEGT. CDR3 sequence (DNA): TGTGCCAGCAGCTCCAGGGGGCGGGAGACCCAGTACTTC. It yields the protein CASSSRGRETQYF.